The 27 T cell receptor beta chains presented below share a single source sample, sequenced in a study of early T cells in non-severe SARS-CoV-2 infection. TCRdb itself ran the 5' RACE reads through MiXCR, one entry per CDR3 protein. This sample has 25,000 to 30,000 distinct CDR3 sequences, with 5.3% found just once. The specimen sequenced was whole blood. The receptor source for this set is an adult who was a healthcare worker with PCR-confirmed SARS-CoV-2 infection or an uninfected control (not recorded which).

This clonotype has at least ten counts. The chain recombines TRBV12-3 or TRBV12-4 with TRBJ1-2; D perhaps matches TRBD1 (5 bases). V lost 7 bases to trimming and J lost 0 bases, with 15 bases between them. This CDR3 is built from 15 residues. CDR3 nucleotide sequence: TGTGCCAGCACCTACACCGACAGCCCTAACTATGGCTACACCTTC. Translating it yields CASTYTDSPNYGYTF.

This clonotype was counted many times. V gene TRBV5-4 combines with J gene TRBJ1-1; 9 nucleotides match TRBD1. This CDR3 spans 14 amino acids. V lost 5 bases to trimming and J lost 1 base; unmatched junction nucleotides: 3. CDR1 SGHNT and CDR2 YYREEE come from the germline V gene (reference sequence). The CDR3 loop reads CASRRTGANTEAFF. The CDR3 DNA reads TGTGCCAGCAGGAGGACAGGGGCGAACACTGAAGCTTTCTTT.

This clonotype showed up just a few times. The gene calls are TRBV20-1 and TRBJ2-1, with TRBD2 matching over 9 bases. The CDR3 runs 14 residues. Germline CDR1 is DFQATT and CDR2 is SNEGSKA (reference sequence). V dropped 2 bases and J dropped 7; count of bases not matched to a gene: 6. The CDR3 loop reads CSARYSGRRNEQFF. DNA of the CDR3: TGCAGTGCTAGATATAGCGGGAGAAGAAATGAGCAGTTCTTC.

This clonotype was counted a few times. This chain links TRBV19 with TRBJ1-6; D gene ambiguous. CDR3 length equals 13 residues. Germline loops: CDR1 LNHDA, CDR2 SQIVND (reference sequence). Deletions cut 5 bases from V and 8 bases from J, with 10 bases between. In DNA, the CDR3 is TGTGCCAGTAGTCCGGCGCGGGATTCACCCCTCCACTTT. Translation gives CASSPARDSPLHF.

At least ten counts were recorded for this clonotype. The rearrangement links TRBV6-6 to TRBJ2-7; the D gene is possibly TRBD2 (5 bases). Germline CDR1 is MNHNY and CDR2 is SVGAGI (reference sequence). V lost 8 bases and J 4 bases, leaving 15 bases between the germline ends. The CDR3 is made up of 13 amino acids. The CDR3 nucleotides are TGTGCCAGCCAGAGCGGATCGGGGTACGAGCAGTACTTC. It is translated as CASQSGSGYEQYF.

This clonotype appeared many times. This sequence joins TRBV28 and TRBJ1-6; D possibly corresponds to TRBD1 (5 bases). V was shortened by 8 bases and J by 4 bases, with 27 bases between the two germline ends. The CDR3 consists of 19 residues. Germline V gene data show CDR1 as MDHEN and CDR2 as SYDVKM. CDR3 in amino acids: CASLGLRNGANRYNSPLHF. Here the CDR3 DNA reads TGTGCCAGCCTTGGCTTAAGGAACGGGGCGAACAGATATAATTCACCCCTCCACTTT.

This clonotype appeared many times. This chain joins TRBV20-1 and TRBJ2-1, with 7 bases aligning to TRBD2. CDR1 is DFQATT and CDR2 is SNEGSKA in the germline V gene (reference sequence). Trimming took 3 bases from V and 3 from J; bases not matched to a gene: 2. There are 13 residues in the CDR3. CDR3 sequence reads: CSASGRFYNEQFF. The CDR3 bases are TGCAGTGCTAGCGGGAGGTTCTACAATGAGCAGTTCTTC.

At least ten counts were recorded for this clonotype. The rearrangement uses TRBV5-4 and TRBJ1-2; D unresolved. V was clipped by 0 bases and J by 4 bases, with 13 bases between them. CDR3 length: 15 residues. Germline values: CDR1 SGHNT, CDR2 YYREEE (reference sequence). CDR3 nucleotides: TGTGCCAGCAGCTTGGAGTGGTCCGGGAGCTATGGCTACACCTTC. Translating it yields CASSLEWSGSYGYTF. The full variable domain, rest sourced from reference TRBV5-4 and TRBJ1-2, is ETGVTQSPTHLIKTRGQQVTLRCSSQSGHNTVSWYQQALGQGPQFIFQYYREEENGRGNFPPRFSGLQFPNYSSELNVNALELDDSALYLCASSLEWSGSYGYTFGSGTRLTVV.

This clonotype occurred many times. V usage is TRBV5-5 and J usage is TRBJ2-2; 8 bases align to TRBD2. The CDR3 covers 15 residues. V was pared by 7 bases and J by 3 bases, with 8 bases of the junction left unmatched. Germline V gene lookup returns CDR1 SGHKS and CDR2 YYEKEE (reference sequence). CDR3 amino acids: CASRSEREHTGELFF. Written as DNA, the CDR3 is TGTGCCAGCCGCTCGGAGCGGGAGCACACCGGGGAGCTGTTTTTT.

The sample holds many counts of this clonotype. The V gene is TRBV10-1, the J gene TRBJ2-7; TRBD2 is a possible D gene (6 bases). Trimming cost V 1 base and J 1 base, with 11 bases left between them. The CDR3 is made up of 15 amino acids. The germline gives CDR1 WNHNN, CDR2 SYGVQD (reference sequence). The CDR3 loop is CASSEYSSGSYEQYF. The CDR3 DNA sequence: TGCGCCAGCAGTGAGTATAGTAGCGGATCCTACGAGCAGTACTTC.

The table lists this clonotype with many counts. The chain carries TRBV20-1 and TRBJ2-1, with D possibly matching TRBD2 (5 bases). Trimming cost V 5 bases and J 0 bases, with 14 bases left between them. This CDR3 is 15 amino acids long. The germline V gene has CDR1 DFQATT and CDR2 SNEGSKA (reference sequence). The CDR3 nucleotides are TGCAGTGCTTTTCGGACTGGGAGCTCCTACAATGAGCAGTTCTTC. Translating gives CSAFRTGSSYNEQFF.

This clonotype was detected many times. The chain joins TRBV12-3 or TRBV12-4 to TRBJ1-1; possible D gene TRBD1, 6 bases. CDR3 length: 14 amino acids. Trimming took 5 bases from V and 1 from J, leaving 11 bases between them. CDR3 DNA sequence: TGTGCCAGCAGTAACCAGGACAGGAACACTGAAGCTTTCTTT. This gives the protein CASSNQDRNTEAFF.

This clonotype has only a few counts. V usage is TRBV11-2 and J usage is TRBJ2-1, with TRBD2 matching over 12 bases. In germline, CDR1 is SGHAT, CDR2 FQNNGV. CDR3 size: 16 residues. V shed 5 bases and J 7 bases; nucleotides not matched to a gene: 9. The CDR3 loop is CASSPRLAGVHNEQFF. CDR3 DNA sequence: TGTGCCAGCAGCCCAAGACTAGCGGGAGTTCATAATGAGCAGTTCTTC.

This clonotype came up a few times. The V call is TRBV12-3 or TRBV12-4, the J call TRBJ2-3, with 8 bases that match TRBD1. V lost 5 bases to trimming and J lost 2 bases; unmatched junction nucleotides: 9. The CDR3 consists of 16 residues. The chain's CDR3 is CASSRAGTGYTDTQYF. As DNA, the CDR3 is TGTGCCAGCAGTAGAGCCGGGACAGGCTACACAGATACGCAGTATTTT.

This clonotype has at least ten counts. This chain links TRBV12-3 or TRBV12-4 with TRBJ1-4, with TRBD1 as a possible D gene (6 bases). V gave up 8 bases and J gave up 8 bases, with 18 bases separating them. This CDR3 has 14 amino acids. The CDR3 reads CASSWGRGGEKLFF. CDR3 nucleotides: TGTGCCAGCTCTTGGGGCAGGGGCGGCGAAAAACTGTTTTTT.

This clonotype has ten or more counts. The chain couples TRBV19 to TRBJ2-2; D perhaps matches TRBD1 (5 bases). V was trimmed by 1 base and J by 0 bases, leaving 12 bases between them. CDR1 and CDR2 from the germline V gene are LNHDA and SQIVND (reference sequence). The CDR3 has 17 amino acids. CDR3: CASSIVKQAANTGELFF. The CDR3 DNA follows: TGTGCCAGTAGTATAGTAAAACAGGCGGCGAACACCGGGGAGCTGTTTTTT.

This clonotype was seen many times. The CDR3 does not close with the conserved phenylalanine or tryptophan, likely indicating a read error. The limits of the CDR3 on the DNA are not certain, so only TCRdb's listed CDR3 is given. The CDR3 region is CASSAGTGPPGSL. The chain has TRBV6-1 and TRBJ2-7; the table's D call of TRBD1 was not tested on the DNA. The CDR3 contains 13 residues when both ends are counted. Germline V lookup: CDR1 MNHNS, CDR2 SASEGT.

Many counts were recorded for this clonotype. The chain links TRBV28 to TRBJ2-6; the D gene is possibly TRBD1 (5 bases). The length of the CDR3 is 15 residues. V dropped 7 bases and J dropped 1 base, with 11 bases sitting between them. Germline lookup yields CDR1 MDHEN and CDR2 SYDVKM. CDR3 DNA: TGTGCCAGCACCGACAGCTTTTCTGGGGCCAACGTCCTGACTTTC. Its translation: CASTDSFSGANVLTF.

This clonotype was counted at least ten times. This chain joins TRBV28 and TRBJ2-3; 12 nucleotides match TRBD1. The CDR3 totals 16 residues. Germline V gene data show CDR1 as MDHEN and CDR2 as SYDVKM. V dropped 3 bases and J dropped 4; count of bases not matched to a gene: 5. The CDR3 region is CASSFKGQGASDTQYF. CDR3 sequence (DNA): TGTGCCAGCAGTTTTAAGGGACAGGGGGCGTCAGATACGCAGTATTTT.

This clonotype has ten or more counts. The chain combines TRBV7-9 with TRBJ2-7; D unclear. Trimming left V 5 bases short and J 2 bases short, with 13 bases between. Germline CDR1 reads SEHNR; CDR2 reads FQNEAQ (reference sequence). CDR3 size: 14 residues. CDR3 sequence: CASSLQALPYEQYF. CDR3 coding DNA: TGTGCCAGCAGCCTACAAGCATTGCCCTACGAGCAGTACTTC.

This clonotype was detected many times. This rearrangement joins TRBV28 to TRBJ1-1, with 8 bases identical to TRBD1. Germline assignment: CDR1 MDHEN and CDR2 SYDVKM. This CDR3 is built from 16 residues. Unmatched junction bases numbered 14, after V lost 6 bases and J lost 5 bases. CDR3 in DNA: TGTGCCAGCAGAACGACAGGGGCGACCGGGTCGACTGAAGCTTTCTTT. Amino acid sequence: CASRTTGATGSTEAFF.

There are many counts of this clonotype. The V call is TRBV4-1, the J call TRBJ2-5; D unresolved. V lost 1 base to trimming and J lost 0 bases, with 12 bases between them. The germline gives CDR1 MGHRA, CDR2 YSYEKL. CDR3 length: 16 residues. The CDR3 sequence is CASSQGGKSYQETQYF. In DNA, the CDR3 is TGCGCCAGCAGCCAAGGCGGTAAATCGTACCAAGAGACCCAGTACTTC.

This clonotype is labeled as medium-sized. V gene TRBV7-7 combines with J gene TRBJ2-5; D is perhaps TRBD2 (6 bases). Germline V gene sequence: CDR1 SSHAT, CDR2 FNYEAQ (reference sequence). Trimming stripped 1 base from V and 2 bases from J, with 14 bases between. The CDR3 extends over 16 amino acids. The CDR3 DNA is TGTGCCAGCAGCTTAGGGCGCGGGATAACGCAAGAGACCCAGTACTTC. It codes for CASSLGRGITQETQYF.

CDR3 residues: CASSNRGGGELFF. Written as DNA, the CDR3 is TGTGCCAGCAGCAACAGGGGTGGCGGGGAGCTGTTTTTT. The rearrangement joins TRBV21-1 to TRBJ2-2; the table's D call TRBD1 went unverified against the DNA. TRBV21-1 corresponds to a pseudogene. This CDR3 spans 13 amino acids.

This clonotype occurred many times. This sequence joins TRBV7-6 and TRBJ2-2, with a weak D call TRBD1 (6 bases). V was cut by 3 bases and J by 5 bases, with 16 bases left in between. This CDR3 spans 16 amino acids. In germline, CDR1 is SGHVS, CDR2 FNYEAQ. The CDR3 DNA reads TGTGCCAGCAGCTTCGACGGACAGTCAATAACCGGGGAGCTGTTTTTT. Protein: CASSFDGQSITGELFF.

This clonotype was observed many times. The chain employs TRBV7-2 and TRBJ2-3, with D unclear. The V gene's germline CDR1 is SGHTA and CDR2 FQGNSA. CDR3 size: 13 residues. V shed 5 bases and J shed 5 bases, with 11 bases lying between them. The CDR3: CASSPRPEDTQYF. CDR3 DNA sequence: TGTGCCAGCAGCCCGCGACCCGAAGATACGCAGTATTTT. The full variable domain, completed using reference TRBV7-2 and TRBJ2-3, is GAGVSQSPSNKVTEKGKDVELRCDPISGHTALYWYRQSLGQGLEFLIYFQGNSAPDKSGLPSDRFSAERTGGSVSTLTIQRTQQEDSAVYLCASSPRPEDTQYFGPGTRLTVL.

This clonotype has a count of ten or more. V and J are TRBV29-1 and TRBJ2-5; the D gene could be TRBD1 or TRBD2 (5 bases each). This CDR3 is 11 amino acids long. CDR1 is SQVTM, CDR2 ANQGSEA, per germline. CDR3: CTTYWDGTQYF. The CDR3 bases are TGCACCACCTACTGGGACGGAACCCAGTACTTC.